This T cell receptor (beta chain) was sequenced during a study of T cell responses to AZD1222 COVID-19 vaccine. For this clone: Its antigen is still unknown.

The data were produced by immunoSEQ multiplex PCR, yet TCRdb's version contains in-frame clones alone and is incomplete. The sample yields 150,000 to 160,000 clones, 90% seen once. Study results and caveats: Repertoires were obtained solely post-peak T cell response. Most donors were white British, females outnumbered males, and clonal diversity was possibly underestimated.

Second-dose groups at about 4 or about 12 weeks were pooled. Deletions cut 0 bases from V and 8 bases from J, with 14 bases between. The length of the CDR3 is 15 residues. Germline values: CDR1 SGHDN, CDR2 FVKESK. This TCR derives from an adult who received the AZD1222 COVID-19 vaccine. The rearrangement joins TRBV14 to TRBJ2-1; no firm D call. This material consisted of peripheral blood, taken 28 days after the second AZD1222 dose. The CDR3 here is CASSQEPVLAHEQFF. In nucleotides, the CDR3 is TGTGCCAGCAGCCAAGAGCCCGTTCTTGCTCATGAGCAGTTCTTC. Looking up the rest from reference TRBV14 and TRBJ2-1 gives the full variable domain: EAGVTQFPSHSVIEKGQTVTLRCDPISGHDNLYWYRRVMGKEIKFLLHFVKESKQDESGMPNNRFLAERTGGTYSTLKVQPAELEDSGVYFCASSQEPVLAHEQFFGPGTRLTVL.